The rows below give T cell receptor beta chains drawn from one sample of a study of T-cell reconstitution after alpha-beta-depleted transplantation in children. A single record per CDR3 protein comes from TCRdb applying MiXCR to the PCR reads. The data contain 700,000 to 950,000 distinct CDR3 sequences, around 15% of them singletons. The sequences come from PBMCs, mostly from graft donor cells, collected 360 days after TCRalphabeta/CD19-depleted stem cell transplant. These receptors came from a male patient younger than 18 who had a stem cell transplant for acute lymphoblastic leukemia, so the T cells may come from the graft donor. CDR3s include the opening cysteine and the closing phenylalanine or tryptophan.

CDR3aa,v_gene
CASSQDLASGRDEQFF,TRBV3-1
CASSSLGLGSSTDTQYF,TRBV27
CASSRGLDEQYF,TRBV27
CASSQSGGSYNEQFF,TRBV16
CASSVYRGSDGEQFF,TRBV5-1
CSARGPLTSGGYEQYF,TRBV20-1
CASSPNFVTPTYEQYF,TRBV4-1
CASTLRLSEQYF,TRBV12-3/TRBV12-4
CASSHLPSSGTYEQYF,TRBV4-1
CASSLVRGSGELFF,TRBV7-9
CATSRGGGAYEQYF,TRBV15
CAISDRRINTEAFF,TRBV10-3
CASSRQGVTGELFF,TRBV6-1
CASSQGLAPTQYF,TRBV11-1
CASSLVVLAGRSYEQYF,TRBV5-4